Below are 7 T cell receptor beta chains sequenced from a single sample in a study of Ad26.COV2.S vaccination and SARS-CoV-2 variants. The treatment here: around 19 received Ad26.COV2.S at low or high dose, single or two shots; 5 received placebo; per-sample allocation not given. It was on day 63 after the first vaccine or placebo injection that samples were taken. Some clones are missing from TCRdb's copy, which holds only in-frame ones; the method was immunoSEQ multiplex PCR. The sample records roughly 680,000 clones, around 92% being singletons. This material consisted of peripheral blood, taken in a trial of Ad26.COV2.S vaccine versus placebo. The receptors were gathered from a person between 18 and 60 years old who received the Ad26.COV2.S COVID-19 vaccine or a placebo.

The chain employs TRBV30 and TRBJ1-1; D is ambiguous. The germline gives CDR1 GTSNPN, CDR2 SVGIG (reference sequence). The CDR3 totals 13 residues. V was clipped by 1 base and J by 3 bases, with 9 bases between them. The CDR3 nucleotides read TGTGCCTGGAGTGAAGACGGCGACACTGAAGCTTTCTTT. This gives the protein CAWSEDGDTEAFF.

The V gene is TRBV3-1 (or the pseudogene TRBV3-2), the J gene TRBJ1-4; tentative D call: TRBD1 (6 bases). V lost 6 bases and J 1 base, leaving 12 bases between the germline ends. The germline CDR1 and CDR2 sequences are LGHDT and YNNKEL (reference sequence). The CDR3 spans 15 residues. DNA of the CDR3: TGTGCCAGCAGTCAACGAGGGGGAACTAATGAAAAACTGTTTTTT. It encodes CASSQRGGTNEKLFF.

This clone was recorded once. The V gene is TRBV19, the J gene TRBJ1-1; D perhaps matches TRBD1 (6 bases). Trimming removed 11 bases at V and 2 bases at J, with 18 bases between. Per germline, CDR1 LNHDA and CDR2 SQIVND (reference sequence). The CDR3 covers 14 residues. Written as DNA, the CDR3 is TGTGCCGTTACACCCAGGGGTAGAAACACTGAAGCTTTCTTT. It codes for CAVTPRGRNTEAFF. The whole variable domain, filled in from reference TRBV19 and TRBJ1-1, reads DGGITQSPKYLFRKEGQNVTLSCEQNLNHDAMYWYRQDPGQGLRLIYYSQIVNDFQKGDIAEGYSVSREKKESFPLTVTSAQKNPTAFYLCAVTPRGRNTEAFFGQGTRLTVV.

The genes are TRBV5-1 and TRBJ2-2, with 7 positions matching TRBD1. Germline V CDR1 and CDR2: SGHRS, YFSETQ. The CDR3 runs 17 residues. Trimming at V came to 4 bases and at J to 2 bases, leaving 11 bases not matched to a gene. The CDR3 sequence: CASSTGTAPSNTGELFF. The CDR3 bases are TGCGCCAGCAGCACCGGGACAGCCCCTTCTAACACCGGGGAGCTGTTTTTT. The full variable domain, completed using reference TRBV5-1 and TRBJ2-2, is KAGVTQTPRYLIKTRGQQVTLSCSPISGHRSVSWYQQTPGQGLQFLFEYFSETQRNKGNFPGRFSGRQFSNSRSEMNVSTLELGDSALYLCASSTGTAPSNTGELFFGEGSRLTVL.

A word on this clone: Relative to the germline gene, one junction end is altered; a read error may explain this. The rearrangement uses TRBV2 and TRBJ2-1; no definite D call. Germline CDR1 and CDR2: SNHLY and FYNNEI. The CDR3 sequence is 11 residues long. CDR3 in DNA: TGTGCCACAACTTCCTCCAATGAGCAGTTCTTC. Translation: CATTSSNEQFF.

The CDR3 nucleotides are TGTGCCAGCAGTTTTCGGGACAGGAGGGGGACTGAAGCTTTCTTT. Its translation: CASSFRDRRGTEAFF. This chain links TRBV27 with TRBJ1-1; TRBD1 agrees at 8 bases. V lost 3 bases to trimming and J lost 5 bases; unmatched junction nucleotides: 8. Germline V gene lookup returns CDR1 MNHEY and CDR2 SMNVEV (reference sequence). The CDR3 consists of 15 residues.

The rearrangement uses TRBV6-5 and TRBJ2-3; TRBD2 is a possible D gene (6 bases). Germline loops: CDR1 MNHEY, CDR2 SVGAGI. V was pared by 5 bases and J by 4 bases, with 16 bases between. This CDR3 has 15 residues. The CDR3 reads CASSPRGTAPDTQYF. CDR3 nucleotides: TGTGCCAGCAGTCCCCGGGGGACTGCCCCAGATACGCAGTATTTT.